This entry features one TCR beta chain sequence. V lost 2 bases and J 2 bases, leaving 8 bases between the germline ends. Looked up from germline, CDR1 is MGHDK and CDR2 is SYGVNS. The CDR3 totals 14 residues. Repertoires were generated with immunoSEQ multiplex PCR, while TCRdb's copy carries only in-frame clones and drops some. Among approximately 21,000 clones listed, more than 85% were seen once. This sample is drawn from a study of blood T cell repertoires in COVID-19. Study-level background: The samples span acute and convalescent COVID-19 from the United States, Italy and Spain.

The gene calls are TRBV25-1 and TRBJ2-3, with no clear D. The origin of this receptor is a man aged 70 or older with active COVID-19. Source material: peripheral blood. The CDR3: CASSELWLTDTQYF. For the CDR3, the DNA is TGTGCCAGCAGTGAACTGTGGCTCACAGATACGCAGTATTTT.